Each of the 23 T cell receptor beta chains below was sequenced from the same sample in a study of Tregs in tolerant kidney transplant recipients. Measured with immunoSEQ multiplex PCR; TCRdb has only the in-frame clones, and not every one. The sample includes around 120,000 clones, about 90% seen only once; the top ten take approximately 0.6%. Material: CD4+ T cells from blood. All receptors derive from a human donor in good health.

J is TRBJ2-2 and V is TRBV7-3, with 7 nucleotides matching TRBD1. CDR1 is SGHTA and CDR2 is FQGTGA in the germline V gene. The CDR3 runs to 15 residues. V was clipped by 4 bases and J by 0 bases; unmatched bases: 2. CDR3 coding DNA: TGTGCCAGCAGCTCCGGGACAGCGAACACCGGGGAGCTGTTTTTT. It translates to CASSSGTANTGELFF. The variable domain in full, with the rest retrieved from reference TRBV7-3 and TRBJ2-2, is GAGVSQTPSNKVTEKGKYVELRCDPISGHTALYWYRQSLGQGPEFLIYFQGTGAADDSGLPNDRFFAVRPEGSVSTLKIQRTERGDSAVYLCASSSGTANTGELFFGEGSRLTVL.

J is TRBJ1-1 and V is TRBV19; D remains ambiguous. The CDR3 covers 13 residues. V gave up 3 bases and J gave up 3 bases, with 8 bases separating them. Germline assignment: CDR1 LNHDA and CDR2 SQIVND (reference sequence). The CDR3 sequence: CASSMRVDTEAFF. Here the CDR3 DNA reads TGTGCCAGTAGTATGAGGGTCGACACTGAAGCTTTCTTT.

The V gene is TRBV6-5, the J gene TRBJ2-7, with 8 bases that match TRBD1. Germline CDR1 is MNHEY and CDR2 is SVGAGI. With V trimmed by 0 bases and J by 3 bases, 4 bases remained unmatched. The CDR3 is 15 residues long. In DNA, the CDR3 is TGTGCCAGCAGTTACTCCGGGACAGGAAGCTACGAGCAGTACTTC. Its protein is CASSYSGTGSYEQYF.

The genes are TRBV19 and TRBJ2-6; D call uncertain. This CDR3 comprises 16 residues. CDR1 is LNHDA and CDR2 is SQIVND in the germline V gene (reference sequence). Trimming took 5 bases from V and 0 from J, leaving 11 bases between them. For the CDR3, the DNA is TGTGCCAGTAGTTCCCGACTGCCCTCTGGGGCCAACGTCCTGACTTTC. Translating it yields CASSSRLPSGANVLTF.

This clone was seen only once. This chain links TRBV9 with TRBJ2-3; possibly TRBD2 for D (6 bases). Germline V gene lookup returns CDR1 SGDLS and CDR2 YYNGEE. Trimming removed 0 bases at V and 0 bases at J, with 11 bases between. The length of the CDR3 is 16 residues. CDR3 in DNA: TGTGCCAGCAGCGTAGTGGCGGGGAGTAGCACAGATACGCAGTATTTT. Translation gives CASSVVAGSSTDTQYF.

This clone was recorded only once. The V call is TRBV19, the J call TRBJ2-5; TRBD2 aligns across 8 bases. The CDR3 has 12 residues. The junction had 6 bases not matched to a gene; V was cut back by 8 bases and J by 7 bases. The V gene's germline CDR1 is LNHDA and CDR2 SQIVND (reference sequence). The CDR3: CASSVLAGTQYF. CDR3 bases: TGTGCCAGTTCGGTGCTAGCGGGGACCCAGTACTTC.

This chain connects TRBV15 to TRBJ2-3; 9 nucleotides agree with TRBD1. CDR1 is LNHNV, CDR2 YYDKDF, per germline (reference sequence). Trimming took 5 bases from V and 4 from J; bases not matched to a gene: 7. The CDR3 runs 15 residues. In DNA form, the CDR3 reads TGTGCCACCAGCTCACAGGGGGCGTCGGCAGATACGCAGTATTTT. Protein sequence: CATSSQGASADTQYF.

The chain uses TRBV20-1 and TRBJ1-2; D call uncertain. Germline values: CDR1 DFQATT, CDR2 SNEGSKA (reference sequence). The V end lost 3 bases, the J end lost 3 bases, and 5 bases lay between the germline ends. The CDR3 runs 11 residues. CDR3 DNA: TGCAGTGCTAGGTTGGACTATGGCTACACCTTC. The encoded protein is CSARLDYGYTF.

This clone was seen once. V and J are TRBV2 and TRBJ1-2, with D unresolved. Germline values: CDR1 SNHLY, CDR2 FYNNEI. V lost 7 bases, J lost 0 bases, and 9 bases lay in between. The CDR3 loop spans 13 amino acids. The CDR3 DNA follows: TGTGCCAGCACGGCCAGATCTAACTATGGCTACACCTTC. Protein product: CASTARSNYGYTF.

V and J are TRBV28 and TRBJ2-5; TRBD2 matches 9 bases. V was clipped by 6 bases and J by 2 bases; unmatched bases: 7. The CDR3 is 15 residues long. Looked up from germline, CDR1 is MDHEN and CDR2 is SYDVKM. In DNA, the CDR3 is TGTGCCAGCAGAAATAGCGGGAGAGGGCAAGAGACCCAGTACTTC. Translating it yields CASRNSGRGQETQYF.

Only one count was recorded for this clone. The chain uses TRBV18 and TRBJ2-7; D tentatively reads TRBD1 or TRBD2 (5 bases each). The germline V gene has CDR1 KGHSH and CDR2 LQKENI. Trimming shortened V by 0 bases and J by 5 bases, and 17 bases separated the two germline ends. The CDR3 consists of 16 residues. Here the CDR3 reads CASSPPLYGGTHEQYF. The CDR3 DNA reads as TGTGCCAGCTCACCACCGCTGTATGGGGGAACCCACGAGCAGTACTTC.

The chain is built from TRBV2 and TRBJ2-5; 8 bases match TRBD1. CDR3 length equals 15 residues. With V trimmed by 5 bases and J by 1 base, 6 bases remained unmatched. Germline V lookup: CDR1 SNHLY, CDR2 FYNNEI. CDR3 sequence: CASSRPDRAQETQYF. CDR3 nucleotides: TGTGCCAGCAGTCGCCCGGACAGGGCCCAAGAGACCCAGTACTTC.

CDR3 DNA: TGTGCCAGCAGTGAAGCGGGTCAAGCCGGGGAGCTGTTTTTT. Protein product: CASSEAGQAGELFF. V and J are TRBV2 and TRBJ2-2; D uncertain. Trimming pared 0 bases from V and 6 bases from J, leaving 8 bases between. The CDR3 length is 14 residues. In germline, CDR1 is SNHLY, CDR2 FYNNEI.

This chain uses TRBV6-1 with TRBJ2-5; D is unclear. The CDR3 is 14 residues long. Germline CDR1 and CDR2: MNHNS and SASEGT. V lost 1 base and J 5 bases, leaving 11 bases between the germline ends. CDR3: CASSEGTTRETQYF. In DNA form, the CDR3 reads TGTGCCAGCAGTGAAGGGACGACGAGGGAGACCCAGTACTTC.

The rearrangement uses TRBV18 and TRBJ2-1; D is tentatively TRBD1 or TRBD2 (5 bases each). The V gene lost 2 bases and the J gene lost 10 bases, with 12 bases spanning the gap. Germline V gene lookup returns CDR1 KGHSH and CDR2 LQKENI. The CDR3 spans 13 residues. The CDR3 loop is CASSPRGDGEQFF. The DNA for the CDR3 is TGTGCCAGCTCACCAAGAGGGGATGGGGAGCAGTTCTTC.

The J gene is TRBJ2-5, the V gene TRBV7-6; 8 bases are shared with TRBD2. V was clipped by 5 bases and J by 5 bases; unmatched bases: 10. The CDR3 sequence is 15 residues long. Germline CDR1 SGHVS, CDR2 FNYEAQ. In DNA form, the CDR3 reads TGTGCCAGCAGCCAACTAGCGGAAGGGAGTGAGACCCAGTACTTC. Encoded protein: CASSQLAEGSETQYF.

The chain employs TRBV7-2 and TRBJ2-7, with D possibly TRBD2 on 6 matching bases. Germline V gene sequence: CDR1 SGHTA, CDR2 FQGNSA. CDR3 length equals 14 residues. Trimming stripped 2 bases from V and 4 bases from J, with 12 bases between. The DNA of the CDR3 is TGTGCCAGCAGCTTAACCGGGGGTCGGTACGAGCAGTACTTC. This translates into CASSLTGGRYEQYF.

The genes are TRBV5-1 and TRBJ1-2; TRBD1 matches at 7 bases. The CDR3 runs to 14 residues. The J segment lost 2 bases and the V segment lost 0 bases, leaving 1 base of the junction unmatched. The germline V gene encodes CDR1 SGHRS and CDR2 YFSETQ. CDR3 in amino acids: CASSLVDRNYGYTF. The CDR3 DNA reads as TGCGCCAGCAGCTTGGTGGACAGGAACTATGGCTACACCTTC.

The V call is TRBV7-9, the J call TRBJ2-5; perhaps TRBD1 as D (7 bases). The CDR3 consists of 16 residues. Trimming left V 5 bases short and J 5 bases short, with 21 bases between. Germline V gene lookup returns CDR1 SEHNR and CDR2 FQNEAQ (reference sequence). CDR3 residues: CASSPRGGGGDETQYF. The CDR3 DNA sequence: TGTGCCAGCAGCCCCCGGGGTGGAGGGGGCGATGAGACCCAGTACTTC.

The CDR3 coding sequence is TGTGCCTTGCAAATCTCGGGTGAAAAACTGTTTTTT. It encodes CALQISGEKLFF. The chain is built from TRBV30 and TRBJ1-4; D ambiguous. CDR3 length: 12 residues. Germline CDR1 is GTSNPN and CDR2 is SVGIG (reference sequence). V lost 7 bases and J 7 bases, leaving 13 bases between the germline ends.

CDR3: CASTPAAREMSTEAFF. CDR3 nucleotide sequence: TGTGCCAGCACCCCTGCTGCGAGGGAAATGAGCACTGAAGCTTTCTTT. The V gene is TRBV2, the J gene TRBJ1-1; no reliable D call. Germline CDR1 and CDR2: SNHLY and FYNNEI. V lost 7 bases and J 4 bases, leaving 22 bases between the germline ends. The CDR3 spans 16 residues.

The chain has TRBV5-1 and TRBJ2-1; 7 positions agree with TRBD2. V dropped 1 base and J dropped 4; count of bases not matched to a gene: 11. Germline lookup yields CDR1 SGHRS and CDR2 YFSETQ. CDR3 length equals 17 residues. The CDR3 here is CASSLSSKRGFYNEQFF. CDR3 DNA sequence: TGCGCCAGCAGCTTGTCCTCTAAGCGGGGCTTTTACAATGAGCAGTTCTTC.

V is TRBV15 and J is TRBJ1-4; possible D gene TRBD1, 6 bases. The CDR3 contains 17 residues. CDR1 LNHNV and CDR2 YYDKDF come from the germline V gene (reference sequence). V gave up 5 bases and J gave up 8 bases, with 24 bases separating them. The CDR3 sequence is CATSAQGRGGNGEKLFF. The CDR3 DNA reads as TGTGCCACCAGCGCACAGGGTAGAGGGGGTAACGGGGAAAAACTGTTTTTT.